The rows below give T cell receptor beta chains drawn from one sample of a study of CD8 T cells in ankylosing spondylitis. TCRdb reanalysed the 5' RACE reads using MiXCR and keeps one entry per CDR3 protein. Here the sample spans around 180,000 distinct CDR3 sequences, over 10% being singletons. Material: blood, either unsorted or a sorted T cell fraction (not recorded which). The receptor set was obtained from a female donor with ankylosing spondylitis or in good health (not recorded which). CDR3s include the opening cysteine and the closing phenylalanine or tryptophan. The D gene is left open where the match is weak. Clone size, where shown, is once, few, many, or a class for clones that have expanded.

DNA	CDR3	size	D	V	J
TGTGCCAGCAGCCCATGGACAGGGGAAAATCAGCCCCAGCATTTT	CASSPWTGENQPQHF	many	TRBD1	TRBV2	TRBJ1-5
TGTGCCACCAGTGGCTCGACTCTGGTCTATGGCTACACCTTC	CATSGSTLVYGYTF	many	-	TRBV24-1	TRBJ1-2
TGCGCCAGCAGCTTGGGAGCCGGGACAACCTACGAGCAGTACTTC	CASSLGAGTTYEQYF	many	-	TRBV5-1	TRBJ2-7
TGTGCCAGCAGTTCTGGGTCAATCAATCAGCCCCAGCATTTT	CASSSGSINQPQHF	many	-	TRBV12-3/TRBV12-4	TRBJ1-5
TGTGCCAGCAGCTTAGAACTGGGGGGGGGAGATGAGCAGTTCTTC	CASSLELGGGDEQFF	-	TRBD2	TRBV7-8	TRBJ2-1
TGCGCCAGCAGCTTGGCGGTGGATCAGCCCCAGCATTTT	CASSLAVDQPQHF	many	-	TRBV5-1	TRBJ1-5
TGTGCCACCAGTGATACCCCTCTAGCGGGAGGGGATACGCAGTATTTT	CATSDTPLAGGDTQYF	-	TRBD2	TRBV24-1	TRBJ2-3
TGCAGTGCTAGAGATGCTAGTCTCCCGTACAATGAGCAGTTCTTC	CSARDASLPYNEQFF	many	-	TRBV20-1	TRBJ2-1
TGTGCCAGCAGCTTAATAGGTCAGGGGTCCGGGGAGCTGTTTTTT	CASSLIGQGSGELFF	many	-	TRBV7-2	TRBJ2-2
TGTGCCACCAGTGGGAAGACAGGGTTGGGTAGGACCCAGTACTTC	CATSGKTGLGRTQYF	few	TRBD1	TRBV24-1	TRBJ2-5
TGTGCCATCACCCCCGGGACAACCCACAATGAGCAGTTCTTC	CAITPGTTHNEQFF	few	-	TRBV10-3	TRBJ2-1
TGTGCCAGCAGTTACTCGACTGGCCTCCAACCAGAAAAACTGTTTTTT	CASSYSTGLQPEKLFF	many	-	TRBV6-2/TRBV6-3	TRBJ1-4
TGTGCCAGCAGTTACGTGGAGCAGCCCCAGCATTTT	CASSYVEQPQHF	-	-	TRBV6-6	TRBJ1-5
TGTGCCAGCAGGGGGAGAGGGAGGCTGTTTTTT	CASRGRGRLFF	many	-	TRBV2	TRBJ1-4
TGTGCCAGTAGTCCCTTAGCGGGAGCATCGGGCGAGCAGTACTTC	CASSPLAGASGEQYF	-	TRBD2	TRBV19	TRBJ2-7
TGCGCCAGCAGCTTGTTTGGGGGAGCCTCTGGAAACACCATATATTTT	CASSLFGGASGNTIYF	many	-	TRBV5-1	TRBJ1-3
TGCAGTGCTAGGAGGGGGGGAACTAGCACAGATACGCAGTATTTT	CSARRGGTSTDTQYF	few	-	TRBV20-1	TRBJ2-3
TGTGCCAGCAGCAGGGAGTCCTATAATTCACCCCTCCACTTT	CASSRESYNSPLHF	many	-	TRBV25-1	TRBJ1-6
TGTGCCAGCAGCTTGGGACGCACAGATACGCAGTATTTT	CASSLGRTDTQYF	many	-	TRBV7-6	TRBJ2-3
TGTGCCAGCAGTTTAGACAGGGTCAGGGGCTACACCTTC	CASSLDRVRGYTF	many	-	TRBV12-3/TRBV12-4	TRBJ1-2
TGTGCCAGCAGTCAGACTAGCGGGAGTGCAGATACGCAGTATTTT	CASSQTSGSADTQYF	many	TRBD2	TRBV12-3/TRBV12-4	TRBJ2-3
TGTGCCAGCAAAGAGACAGCGTCCTACGAGCAGTACTTC	CASKETASYEQYF	few	-	TRBV2	TRBJ2-7
TGCGCCAGCAGCTTAGGCAGCACAGATACGCCGTATTTT	CASSLGSTDTPYF	-	-	TRBV5-1	TRBJ2-3
TGTGCCATCAGTGCCGACAGCTGGGGCTACACCTTC	CAISADSWGYTF	-	-	TRBV10-3	TRBJ1-2
TGTGCCAGCAGCTTAGTCGAAGCGGGAGGTTCAAAGCAGTACTTC	CASSLVEAGGSKQYF	many	TRBD2	TRBV7-2	TRBJ2-7
TGCAGCCCGGGGACTAGCGGACACTCCTACAATGAGCAGTTCTTC	CSPGTSGHSYNEQFF	many	TRBD2	TRBV20-1	TRBJ2-1
TGTGCCAGCACGTCACAAGGTGTTAGCCACGAGCAGTACTTC	CASTSQGVSHEQYF	-	-	TRBV6-1	TRBJ2-7
TGCGCCAGCTTGCCAGGACAGGCAAACTACCAAGAGACCCAGTACTTC	CASLPGQANYQETQYF	many	TRBD1	TRBV5-1	TRBJ2-5
TGTGCCAGCAGGCAACTCCAGGGGGCAGGTCAGCCCCAGCATTTT	CASRQLQGAGQPQHF	many	TRBD1	TRBV28	TRBJ1-5
TGCGCCAGCAGTGGCAGTGGCACAGATACGCAGTATTTT	CASSGSGTDTQYF	many	-	TRBV5-1	TRBJ2-3
TGTGCCAGTAGGGCCAGACACGCGTCCTACAATGAGCAGTTCTTC	CASRARHASYNEQFF	-	-	TRBV19	TRBJ2-1
TGCAGTGCTAGAGACTCCAGGGGGACAGTAAAAGCCGAGCAGTACTTC	CSARDSRGTVKAEQYF	few	TRBD1	TRBV20-1	TRBJ2-7
TGTGCCAGCAGCTTTTGGGGGAGGCCCTTCCAAGAGACCCAGTACTTC	CASSFWGRPFQETQYF	-	-	TRBV7-2	TRBJ2-5
TGCAGTGCACCCGGAGGGTCCTCCACTAGCGGGAGGAGAACAGATACGCAGTATTTT	CSAPGGSSTSGRRTDTQYF	-	TRBD2	TRBV20-1	TRBJ2-3
TGTGCCAGCAGCTTAGAAAGCAACACCGGGGAGCTGTTTTTT	CASSLESNTGELFF	many	-	TRBV5-1	TRBJ2-2
TGCAGTGCTATTCCAACTAGCGGGAGAACAGATACGCAGTATTTT	CSAIPTSGRTDTQYF	-	TRBD2	TRBV20-1	TRBJ2-3
TGTGCCAGCCGGACCTTAGGCACTGAAGCTTTCTTT	CASRTLGTEAFF	many	-	TRBV27	TRBJ1-1
TGCAGTGCTAGAGAAGGGACAGGGGGGTACGAGCAGTACTTC	CSAREGTGGYEQYF	many	TRBD1	TRBV20-1	TRBJ2-7
TGCGCCAGCAGCCCAATGGGCGAAAAACTGTTTTTT	CASSPMGEKLFF	many	-	TRBV5-1	TRBJ1-4
TGTGCCAGCAGTTCCCTCGGGACTGCGGGAGAAGTTATGAAGACCAAAAACATTCAGTACTTC	CASSSLGTAGEVMKTKNIQYF	-	TRBD2	TRBV12-3/TRBV12-4	TRBJ2-4